These T cell receptor beta chains were read from a single sample in a study of Ad26.COV2.S vaccination and SARS-CoV-2 variants. The data were produced by immunoSEQ multiplex PCR, yet TCRdb's version contains in-frame clones alone and is incomplete. The table shows 350,000 to 450,000 clones, with roughly 91% occurring only once. The specimen comprised peripheral blood, sampled in a trial of Ad26.COV2.S vaccine versus placebo. The receptors originated from a person aged 18-60 years who received the Ad26.COV2.S COVID-19 vaccine or a placebo. Each CDR3 is given with its conserved first and last residue. Each record gives: V gene, J gene, CDR3 protein.

TRBV29-1	TRBJ2-7	CSVAQRGSSYEQYF
TRBV29-1	TRBJ1-1	CSVQPQRNTEAFF
TRBV7-7	TRBJ2-3	CASSLATGGTDTQYF
TRBV29-1	TRBJ1-2	CSVWTGNYGYTF
TRBV7-9	TRBJ1-2	CASRPQGGTNYGYTF
TRBV7-9	TRBJ1-2	CASSTRAVGANYGYTF
TRBV4-1	TRBJ2-7	CASSRGNEQYF
TRBV4-2	TRBJ1-5	CASSQEGGAGQPQHF
TRBV19	TRBJ2-7	CASSISGSGSYEQYF
TRBV5-6	TRBJ1-1	CASSMDRNTEAFF
TRBV30	TRBJ2-5	CAWTPPGRETQYF
TRBV7-2	TRBJ2-7	CASSIGLISGEQYF
TRBV7-9	TRBJ1-2	CASSLAPIEQEHGYTF
TRBV11-2	TRBJ1-1	CASSSPAGDTEAFF
TRBV6-6	TRBJ2-1	CASQHDPYGEQFF
TRBV4-2	TRBJ2-2	CASSQKGATGELFF
TRBV4-2	TRBJ1-1	CASSQDRRGQGNTEAFF